These 2 T cell receptor beta chains were all obtained from the same sample, sequenced in a study of identical twins (TCRdb year 2016). Libraries came from 5' RACE. The data were produced on an Illumina HiSeq 2000. In-frame beta chains were kept once TCRdb had trimmed the public reads at Q25 with fastp and called clones with MiXCR. Rows matching on CDR3 protein sequence are summarized as one entry with the most common DNA and genes. The sample table holds fewer than 250,000 distinct CDR3 sequences, of which roughly 9.4% were seen once. The leading ten clones occupy 4.5% to 5.5% of the sample. Sequenced: memory (CD45RO+) T cells sorted from blood. The cell subset or site tag for this specimen amounts to: CD45RO+ enriched T cells. The origin of the receptors is a young woman in good health.

The chain couples TRBV12-3 or TRBV12-4 to TRBJ1-1; D unclear. The CDR3 is made up of 12 amino acids. The V and J ends lost 4 bases and 6 bases respectively, with 9 bases between them. The CDR3: CASSYRSPEAFF. The CDR3 DNA sequence: TGTGCCAGCAGTTATAGGAGCCCTGAAGCTTTCTTT.

There are many counts of this clonotype. Here the CDR3 reads CASSVRLAGGPRGNEQFF. CDR3 bases: TGTGCCAGCAGCGTCCGACTAGCGGGGGGCCCCAGGGGCAATGAGCAGTTCTTC. The chain carries TRBV7-8 and TRBJ2-1; 13 bases align to TRBD2. The germline gives CDR1 SGHVS, CDR2 FQNEAQ. The trim removed 5 bases at V and 6 bases at J, leaving 13 bases unmatched. This CDR3 has 18 amino acids.